Described below is a single TCR beta chain sequence and its context. Compared with germline, one end of the junction differs, possibly owing to a read error. This specimen belongs to a study of shared T cell receptors in the human thymus. CDR3 length: 11 residues. Per the germline V gene, CDR1 is SNHLY and CDR2 is FYNNEI. Assay used: immunoSEQ multiplex PCR; TCRdb lists only in-frame clones, some missing. The data contain 540,000 or so clones, about four fifths of them singletons. These data were also reused for a study on human thymus T cells.

Sequencing was done on a sample of thymocytes. The sequence came from a boy less than two years old with a congenital heart defect. This chain joins TRBV2 and TRBJ2-7, with TRBD2 matching over 10 bases. CDR3: CASRTSGRTFF. The CDR3 DNA is TGTGCCAGCAGGACTAGCGGGCGGACCTTTTTC.